Listed below are T cell receptor beta chains from one sample, sequenced in a study of T-cell memory formation after mild COVID-19. TCRdb independently ran MiXCR on the 5' RACE reads; one entry per CDR3 protein. The sample lists around 34,000 distinct CDR3 sequences; approximately 8.3% were seen once. Material for sequencing was PBMCs or a T cell subset sorted from them (not recorded which). All receptors come from a man between 18 and 35 years old who had mild COVID-19 (a few samples of this study predate the infection). Cell type and time point are not known. CDR3s include the opening cysteine and the closing phenylalanine or tryptophan. Each record gives: CDR3 protein, CDR3 DNA, D gene, J gene, clone size, CDR3 length, V gene. The D gene is left open where the match is weak. The size entry is marked missing in some rows and otherwise reads once, few, many or a size class.

CASSSGLAGGSTDTQYF | TGCGCCAGCAGCTCCGGACTAGCGGGGGGCTCTACAGATACGCAGTATTTT | TRBD2 | TRBJ2-3 | many | 17 | TRBV5-1
CASSFQGARETQYF | TGCGCCAGCAGCTTTCAGGGGGCGCGGGAGACCCAGTACTTC | TRBD1 | TRBJ2-5 | many | 14 | TRBV5-1
CASSPDTTGGNAYGYTF | TGTGCCAGCTCACCTGACACGACAGGAGGGAACGCCTATGGCTACACCTTC | - | TRBJ1-2 | many | 17 | TRBV18
CATSDQTVTGELFF | TGTGCCACCAGTGATCAGACGGTCACCGGGGAGCTGTTTTTT | - | TRBJ2-2 | many | 14 | TRBV24-1
CSARVQQQTEAFF | TGCAGTGCTAGAGTTCAACAGCAGACTGAAGCTTTCTTT | - | TRBJ1-1 | many | 13 | TRBV20-1
CASSRGLNQPQHF | TGTGCCAGCAGCCGCGGGCTCAATCAGCCCCAGCATTTT | - | TRBJ1-5 | many | 13 | TRBV7-9
CASSPPVRTDTQYF | TGTGCCAGCTCACCACCGGTCCGCACAGATACGCAGTATTTT | - | TRBJ2-3 | many | 14 | TRBV18
CATSRDHGHLYNEQFF | TGTGCCACCAGCAGAGATCACGGGCACCTCTACAATGAGCAGTTCTTC | - | TRBJ2-1 | many | 16 | TRBV15
CASSVTRGNPYGYTF | TGTGCCAGCAGCGTTACCAGGGGGAACCCCTATGGCTACACCTTC | TRBD1 | TRBJ1-2 | many | 15 | TRBV7-2
CASSLVELSPLHF | TGTGCCAGCAGCTTAGTCGAACTCTCACCCCTCCACTTT | - | TRBJ1-6 | many | 13 | TRBV11-2
CASSLGDREAYGYTF | TGTGCCAGCAGCTTGGGTGACAGGGAGGCGTATGGCTACACCTTC | TRBD1 | TRBJ1-2 | many | 15 | TRBV7-9
CASSRTGSSTDTQYF | TGTGCCAGCAGTAGGACTGGTTCTAGCACAGATACGCAGTATTTT | - | TRBJ2-3 | - | 15 | TRBV6-5
CAISAQDEQFF | TGTGCCATCAGTGCCCAGGACGAGCAGTTCTTC | - | TRBJ2-1 | many | 11 | TRBV10-3
CASNYRVTGELFF | TGTGCCAGCAACTACAGGGTCACCGGGGAGCTGTTTTTT | - | TRBJ2-2 | - | 13 | TRBV12-3/TRBV12-4
CASSPSLDRISTEAFF | TGTGCCAGCTCACCAAGCCTGGACAGGATTTCGACTGAAGCTTTCTTT | TRBD1 | TRBJ1-1 | many | 16 | TRBV18
CASSQLTGFEAFF | TGTGCCAGCAGCCAACTGACAGGTTTTGAAGCTTTCTTT | - | TRBJ1-1 | many | 13 | TRBV12-3/TRBV12-4
CASSSRAGTDTQYF | TGCGCCAGCAGCTCTCGGGCAGGAACAGATACGCAGTATTTT | - | TRBJ2-3 | many | 14 | TRBV5-1
CSAGQWETQYF | TGCAGTGCGGGGCAGTGGGAGACCCAGTACTTC | - | TRBJ2-5 | many | 11 | TRBV20-1
CASSLGAGSYNEQFF | TGTGCCAGCAGCTTAGGCGCGGGGTCCTACAATGAGCAGTTCTTC | - | TRBJ2-1 | many | 15 | TRBV7-3
CSALSGGDQETQYF | TGCAGTGCCCTAAGCGGGGGGGACCAAGAGACCCAGTACTTC | TRBD2 | TRBJ2-5 | many | 14 | TRBV20-1
CASSYSSWRGVYNEQFF | TGTGCCAGCAGTTACTCGAGTTGGCGGGGGGTCTACAATGAGCAGTTCTTC | TRBD2 | TRBJ2-1 | many | 17 | TRBV6-6
CASSFRGRGLVNTEAFF | TGTGCCAGCAGTTTCAGGGGGCGGGGTCTTGTGAACACTGAAGCTTTCTTT | TRBD1 | TRBJ1-1 | - | 17 | TRBV12-3/TRBV12-4
CASSYDGRGSGTEAFF | TGTGCCAGCAGCTATGACGGACGGGGGAGCGGCACTGAAGCTTTCTTT | - | TRBJ1-1 | many | 16 | TRBV7-2
CASSSSLAGVYNEQFF | TGCGCCAGCAGCTCCTCCCTAGCGGGGGTATACAATGAGCAGTTCTTC | TRBD2 | TRBJ2-1 | many | 16 | TRBV5-1
CASTYRLNTEAFF | TGTGCCAGTACCTACCGACTGAACACTGAAGCTTTCTTT | - | TRBJ1-1 | few | 13 | TRBV19
CASSFLGGEQYF | TGTGCCAGCAGCTTCCTAGGCGGCGAGCAGTACTTC | - | TRBJ2-7 | - | 12 | TRBV12-3/TRBV12-4
CASSSFYYEQYF | TGTGCCAGCAGCTCCTTTTACTACGAGCAGTACTTC | - | TRBJ2-7 | many | 12 | TRBV7-2
CAISADLISNQPQHF | TGTGCCATCAGTGCGGACCTGATCAGCAATCAGCCCCAGCATTTT | - | TRBJ1-5 | many | 15 | TRBV10-3